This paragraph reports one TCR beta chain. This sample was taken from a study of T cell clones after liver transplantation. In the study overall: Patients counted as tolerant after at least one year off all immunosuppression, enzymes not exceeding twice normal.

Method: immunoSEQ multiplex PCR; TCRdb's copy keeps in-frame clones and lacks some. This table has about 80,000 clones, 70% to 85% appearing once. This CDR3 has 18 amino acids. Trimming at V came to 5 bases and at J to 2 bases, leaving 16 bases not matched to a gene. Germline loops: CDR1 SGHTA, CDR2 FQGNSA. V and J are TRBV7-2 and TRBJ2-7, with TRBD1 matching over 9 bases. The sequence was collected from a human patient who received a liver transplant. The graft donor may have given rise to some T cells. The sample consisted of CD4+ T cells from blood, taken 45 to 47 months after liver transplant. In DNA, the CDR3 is TGTGCCAGCAGCCTCATCTTCATACAGGGGGCGATTCCCTACGAGCAGTACTTC. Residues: CASSLIFIQGAIPYEQYF.